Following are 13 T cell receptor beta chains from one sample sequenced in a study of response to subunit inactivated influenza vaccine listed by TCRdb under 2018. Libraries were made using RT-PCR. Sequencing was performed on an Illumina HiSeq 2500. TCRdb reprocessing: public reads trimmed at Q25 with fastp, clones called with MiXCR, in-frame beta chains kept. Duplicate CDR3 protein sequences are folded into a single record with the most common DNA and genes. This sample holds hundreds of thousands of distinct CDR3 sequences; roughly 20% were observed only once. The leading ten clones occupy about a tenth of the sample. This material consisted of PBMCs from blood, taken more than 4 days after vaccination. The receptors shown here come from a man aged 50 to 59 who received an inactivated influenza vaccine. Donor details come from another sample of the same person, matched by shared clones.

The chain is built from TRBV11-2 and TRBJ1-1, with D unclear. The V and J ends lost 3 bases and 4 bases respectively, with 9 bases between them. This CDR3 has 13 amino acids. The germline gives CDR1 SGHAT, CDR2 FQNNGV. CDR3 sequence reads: CASSFARFTEAFF. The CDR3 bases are TGTGCCAGCAGCTTTGCGCGGTTCACTGAAGCTTTCTTT. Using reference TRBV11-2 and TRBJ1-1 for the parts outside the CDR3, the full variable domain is EAGVAQSPRYKIIEKRQSVAFWCNPISGHATLYWYQQILGQGPKLLIQFQNNGVVDDSQLPKDRFSAERLKGVDSTLKIQPAKLEDSAVYLCASSFARFTEAFFGQGTRLTVV.

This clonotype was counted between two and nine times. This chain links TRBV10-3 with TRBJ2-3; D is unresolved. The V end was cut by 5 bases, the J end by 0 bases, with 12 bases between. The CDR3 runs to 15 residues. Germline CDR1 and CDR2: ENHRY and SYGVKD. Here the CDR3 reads CAISPDRGSTDTQYF. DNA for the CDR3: TGTGCCATCAGTCCCGATAGAGGCAGCACAGATACGCAGTATTTT.

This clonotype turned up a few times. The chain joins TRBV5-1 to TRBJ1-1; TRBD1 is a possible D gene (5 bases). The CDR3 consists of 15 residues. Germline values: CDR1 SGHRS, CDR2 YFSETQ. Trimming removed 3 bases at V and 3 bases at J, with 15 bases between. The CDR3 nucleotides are TGCGCCAGCAGCTCCGCGGGGGGAGGAGACACTGAAGCTTTCTTT. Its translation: CASSSAGGGDTEAFF.

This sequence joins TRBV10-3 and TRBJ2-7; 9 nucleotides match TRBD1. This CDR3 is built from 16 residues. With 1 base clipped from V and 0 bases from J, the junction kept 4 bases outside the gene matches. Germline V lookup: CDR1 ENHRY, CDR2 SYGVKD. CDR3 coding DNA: TGTGCCATCAGTGAGTATGGACAGGGGAGCTCCTACGAGCAGTACTTC. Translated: CAISEYGQGSSYEQYF.

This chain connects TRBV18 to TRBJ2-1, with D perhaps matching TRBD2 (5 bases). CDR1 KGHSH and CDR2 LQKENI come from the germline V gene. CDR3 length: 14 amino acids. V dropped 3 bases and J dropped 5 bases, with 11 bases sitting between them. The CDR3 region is CASSPGRRNNEQFF. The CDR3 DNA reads TGTGCCAGCTCACCGGGCAGGAGGAACAATGAGCAGTTCTTC.

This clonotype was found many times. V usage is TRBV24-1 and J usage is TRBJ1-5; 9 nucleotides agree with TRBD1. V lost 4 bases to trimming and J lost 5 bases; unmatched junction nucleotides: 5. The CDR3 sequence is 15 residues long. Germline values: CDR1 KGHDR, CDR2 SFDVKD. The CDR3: CATSDSGQGHQPQHF. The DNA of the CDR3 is TGTGCCACCAGTGACTCGGGACAGGGTCATCAGCCCCAGCATTTT.

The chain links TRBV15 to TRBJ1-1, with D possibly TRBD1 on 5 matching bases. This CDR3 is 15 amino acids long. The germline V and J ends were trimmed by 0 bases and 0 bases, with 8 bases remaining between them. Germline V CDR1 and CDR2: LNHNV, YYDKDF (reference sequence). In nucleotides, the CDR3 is TGTGCCACCAGCAGAGAGAGGGGTCTGAACACTGAAGCTTTCTTT. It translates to CATSRERGLNTEAFF.

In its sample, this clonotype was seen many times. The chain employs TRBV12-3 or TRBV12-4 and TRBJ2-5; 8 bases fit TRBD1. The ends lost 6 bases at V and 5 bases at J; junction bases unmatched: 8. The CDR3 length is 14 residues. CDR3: CASRPKTGVETQYF. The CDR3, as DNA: TGTGCCAGCAGGCCGAAGACAGGGGTGGAGACCCAGTACTTC.

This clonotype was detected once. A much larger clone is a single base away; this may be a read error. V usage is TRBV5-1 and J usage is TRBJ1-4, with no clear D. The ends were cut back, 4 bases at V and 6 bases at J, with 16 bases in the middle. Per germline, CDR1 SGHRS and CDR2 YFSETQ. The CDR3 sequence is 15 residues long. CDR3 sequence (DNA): TGCGCCAGCAGCCTGGGAGGGCAGCTTGATGAAAAACTGTTTTTT. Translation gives CASSLGGQLDEKLFF. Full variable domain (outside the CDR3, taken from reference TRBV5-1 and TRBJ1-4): KAGVTQTPRYLIKTRGQQVTLSCSPISGHRSVSWYQQTPGQGLQFLFEYFSETQRNKGNFPGRFSGRQFSNSRSEMNVSTLELGDSALYLCASSLGGQLDEKLFFGSGTQLSVL.

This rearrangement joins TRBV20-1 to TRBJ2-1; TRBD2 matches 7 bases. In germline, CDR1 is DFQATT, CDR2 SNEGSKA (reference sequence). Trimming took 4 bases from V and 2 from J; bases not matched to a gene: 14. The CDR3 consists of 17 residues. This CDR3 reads CSANNHFPGLPYNEQFF. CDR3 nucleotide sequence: TGCAGTGCTAATAACCATTTTCCGGGACTACCCTACAATGAGCAGTTCTTC.

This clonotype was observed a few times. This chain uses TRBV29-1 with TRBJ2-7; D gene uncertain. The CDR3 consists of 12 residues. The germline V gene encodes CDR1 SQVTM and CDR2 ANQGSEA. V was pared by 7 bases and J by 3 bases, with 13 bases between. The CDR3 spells CSGLGQFYEQYF. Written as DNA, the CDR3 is TGCAGCGGTTTAGGTCAATTCTACGAGCAGTACTTC.

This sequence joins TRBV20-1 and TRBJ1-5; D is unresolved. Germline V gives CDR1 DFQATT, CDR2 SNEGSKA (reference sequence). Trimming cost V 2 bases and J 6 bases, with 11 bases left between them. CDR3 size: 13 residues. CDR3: CSARRTSGQPQHF. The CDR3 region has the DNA TGCAGTGCTAGACGTACGTCGGGTCAGCCCCAGCATTTT.

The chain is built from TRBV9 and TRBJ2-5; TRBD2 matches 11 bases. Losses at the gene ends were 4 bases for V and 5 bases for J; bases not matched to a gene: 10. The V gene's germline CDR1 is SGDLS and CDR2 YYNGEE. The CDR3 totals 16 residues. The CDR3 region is CASSIASGRSLETQYF. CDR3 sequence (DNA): TGTGCCAGCAGCATAGCTAGCGGGAGGTCATTGGAGACCCAGTACTTC.